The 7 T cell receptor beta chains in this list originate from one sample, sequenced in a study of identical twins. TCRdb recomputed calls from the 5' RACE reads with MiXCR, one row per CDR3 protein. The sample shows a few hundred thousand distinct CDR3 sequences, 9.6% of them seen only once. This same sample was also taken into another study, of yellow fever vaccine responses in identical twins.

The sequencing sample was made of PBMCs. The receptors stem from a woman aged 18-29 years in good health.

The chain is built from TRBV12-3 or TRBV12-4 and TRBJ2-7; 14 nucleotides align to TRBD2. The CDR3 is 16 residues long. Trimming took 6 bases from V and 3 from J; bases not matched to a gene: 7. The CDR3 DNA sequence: TGTGCCAGCAGGGGAGGGACTAGCGGGAGTCTCTACGAGCAGTACTTC. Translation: CASRGGTSGSLYEQYF.

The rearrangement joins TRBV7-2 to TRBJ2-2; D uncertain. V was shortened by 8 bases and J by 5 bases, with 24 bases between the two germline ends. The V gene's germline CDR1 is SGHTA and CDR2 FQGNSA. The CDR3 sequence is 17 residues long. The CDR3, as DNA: TGTGCCAGCTCGATACAAAGTGGGGTACGAAATACCGGGGAGCTGTTTTTT. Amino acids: CASSIQSGVRNTGELFF.

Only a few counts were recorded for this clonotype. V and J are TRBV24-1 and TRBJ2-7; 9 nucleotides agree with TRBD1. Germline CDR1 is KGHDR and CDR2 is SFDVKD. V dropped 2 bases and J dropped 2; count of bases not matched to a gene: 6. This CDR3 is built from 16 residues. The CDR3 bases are TGTGCCACCAGTGATTCGATGCGGACAGGGGCCTACGAGCAGTACTTC. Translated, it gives CATSDSMRTGAYEQYF.

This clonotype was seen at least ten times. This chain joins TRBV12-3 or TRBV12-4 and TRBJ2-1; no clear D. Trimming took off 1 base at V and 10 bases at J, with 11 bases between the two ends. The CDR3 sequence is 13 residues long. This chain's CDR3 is CASSLGVRGEQFF. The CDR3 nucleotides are TGTGCCAGCAGTTTAGGGGTACGTGGGGAGCAGTTCTTC.

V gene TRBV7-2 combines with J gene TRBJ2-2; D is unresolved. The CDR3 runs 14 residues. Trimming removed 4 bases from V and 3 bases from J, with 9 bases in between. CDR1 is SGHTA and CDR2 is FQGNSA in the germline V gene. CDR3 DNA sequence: TGTGCCAGCAGCTGGATGGTGGACACCGGGGAGCTGTTTTTT. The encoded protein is CASSWMVDTGELFF.

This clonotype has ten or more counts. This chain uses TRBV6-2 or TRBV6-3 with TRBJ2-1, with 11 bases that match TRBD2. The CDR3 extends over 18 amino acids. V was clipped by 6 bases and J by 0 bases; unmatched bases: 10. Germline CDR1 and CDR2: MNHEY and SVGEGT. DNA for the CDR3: TGTGCCAGCAGCTCGACTAGCGGGGCCCTGAGCTCCTACAATGAGCAGTTCTTC. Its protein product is CASSSTSGALSSYNEQFF.

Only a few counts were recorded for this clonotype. The CDR3 coding sequence is TGTGCCAGCAGCTTAATCGGGCAGGCCGCGGGGTACGAGCAGTACTTC. Amino acid sequence: CASSLIGQAAGYEQYF. The V and J genes are TRBV7-2 and TRBJ2-7, with D possibly being TRBD2 (6 bases). In germline, CDR1 is SGHTA, CDR2 FQGNSA. V was clipped by 2 bases and J by 4 bases, with 18 bases between them. The CDR3 runs 16 residues.